One and the same sample provided the 31 T cell receptor beta chains below, sequenced in a study of T cell responses to AZD1222 COVID-19 vaccine. The repertoire was sequenced with immunoSEQ multiplex PCR; TCRdb's copy has only in-frame clones and lacks some. This table holds about 190,000 clones, more than 75% found once. The material was peripheral blood, obtained on day 0 of MenACWY control vaccination. These receptors all stem from an adult in good health.

CDR3 nucleotides: TGTGCCAGCAGCGAGGGCTCCGGAAACACCATATATTTT. Amino acids: CASSEGSGNTIYF. J is TRBJ1-3 and V is TRBV9; D is uncertain. The CDR3 loop spans 13 amino acids. V lost 3 bases to trimming and J lost 4 bases, with 8 bases between them. CDR1 and CDR2 (germline): SGDLS, YYNGEE.

The gene calls are TRBV7-9 and TRBJ2-7; 9 bases are a match to TRBD1. The CDR3 sequence is 14 residues long. V was clipped by 5 bases and J by 7 bases; unmatched bases: 9. Germline CDR1 SEHNR, CDR2 FQNEAQ (reference sequence). The CDR3 nucleotides read TGTGCCAGCAGCCCCCGAGGACAGGGGTGGGAGCAGTACTTC. This gives the protein CASSPRGQGWEQYF.

For the CDR3, the DNA is TGTGCCAGCAGCCAAGCGATGGCACCATCAAATGAAAAACTGTTTTTT. Translating gives CASSQAMAPSNEKLFF. The rearrangement uses TRBV4-2 and TRBJ1-4; D is undetermined. Germline V CDR1 and CDR2: LGHNA, YNFKEQ. The CDR3 runs to 16 residues. V was clipped by 1 base and J by 5 bases, with 14 bases between them.

The chain couples TRBV5-1 to TRBJ1-1; D remains ambiguous. Germline CDR1 and CDR2: SGHRS and YFSETQ. This CDR3 comprises 14 residues. The V gene lost 0 bases and the J gene lost 2 bases, with 8 bases spanning the gap. The CDR3 spells CASSLGPANTEAFF. In nucleotides, the CDR3 is TGCGCCAGCAGCTTGGGCCCAGCAAACACTGAAGCTTTCTTT.

The chain carries TRBV12-3 or TRBV12-4 and TRBJ2-2, with TRBD1 matching 7 bases. The CDR3 consists of 13 residues. The junction had 1 base not matched to a gene; V was cut back by 5 bases and J by 4 bases. The CDR3 sequence: CASSRQGTGELFF. The DNA for the CDR3 is TGTGCCAGCAGTCGACAGGGCACCGGGGAGCTGTTTTTT.

This rearrangement joins TRBV2 to TRBJ2-1, with a tentative D call TRBD2 (7 bases). Germline assignment: CDR1 SNHLY and CDR2 FYNNEI. CDR3 length: 14 amino acids. Between the trimmed V and J ends, which lost 1 base and 9 bases, there was a span of 13 bases. CDR3 nucleotides: TGTGCCAGCAGTGAAGAGTGGGGGGGCAGTGAGCAGTTCTTC. Amino acids: CASSEEWGGSEQFF.

This clone occurred once. This chain joins TRBV7-8 and TRBJ2-7, with D possibly matching TRBD2 (5 bases). CDR1 SGHVS and CDR2 FQNEAQ come from the germline V gene. V lost 5 bases and J 0 bases, leaving 11 bases between the germline ends. CDR3 size: 14 residues. The CDR3 nucleotides are TGTGCCAGCAGCACCGGACTGGGCTCCTACGAGCAGTACTTC. Residues: CASSTGLGSYEQYF.

The sample holds one count of this clone. The chain employs TRBV6-2 or TRBV6-3 and TRBJ2-7; the match to TRBD1 covers 7 bases. This CDR3 spans 13 amino acids. Germline CDR1 MNHEY, CDR2 SVGEGT. J lost 5 bases, V lost 6 bases, and 7 bases had no gene match. The CDR3 is CASSRQGPNEQYF. For the CDR3, the DNA is TGTGCCAGCAGCCGACAGGGTCCCAACGAGCAGTACTTC.

This chain connects TRBV21-1 to TRBJ2-5; the table calls TRBD1, which could not be checked here. TRBV21-1 is a pseudogene segment. This CDR3 has 16 amino acids. CDR3 coding DNA: TGTGCCAGCAGCAAGGACCTGGACAGGGGGAGGGAGACCCAGTACTTC. Its protein is CASSKDLDRGRETQYF.

This clone was counted between two and nine times. The chain recombines TRBV15 with TRBJ2-7; maybe TRBD1 (6 bases). CDR1 LNHNV and CDR2 YYDKDF come from the germline V gene (reference sequence). Trimming shortened V by 1 base and J by 2 bases, and 12 bases separated the two germline ends. The CDR3 totals 15 residues. The CDR3 is CATSRGQETPYEQYF. The CDR3, as DNA: TGTGCCACCAGCAGAGGACAGGAAACCCCCTACGAGCAGTACTTC.

The rearrangement joins TRBV7-2 to TRBJ2-7; D not resolved. Germline lookup yields CDR1 SGHTA and CDR2 FQGNSA. The CDR3 has 14 residues. Between the trimmed V and J ends, which lost 1 base and 3 bases, there was a span of 10 bases. The CDR3 bases are TGTGCCAGCAGCTTAGAAGGACGGATCTACGAGCAGTACTTC. Its protein is CASSLEGRIYEQYF.

The chain combines TRBV6-6 with TRBJ1-1; D is ambiguous. The CDR3 spans 11 residues. The V end was cut by 6 bases, the J end by 5 bases, with 7 bases between. The germline CDR1 and CDR2 sequences are MNHNY and SVGAGI (reference sequence). The CDR3 sequence is CASSDQTEAFF. The CDR3 bases are TGTGCCAGCAGCGACCAGACTGAAGCTTTCTTT.

The CDR3 sequence is CASSVGGGLNYEQYF. DNA for the CDR3: TGTGCCAGCAGCGTAGGAGGGGGCCTAAACTACGAGCAGTACTTC. V usage is TRBV9 and J usage is TRBJ2-7; 7 bases fit TRBD1. The V gene's germline CDR1 is SGDLS and CDR2 YYNGEE. The trim removed 0 bases at V and 3 bases at J, leaving 6 bases unmatched. The CDR3 contains 15 residues. Variable domain in full (rest from reference TRBV9 and TRBJ2-7): DSGVTQTPKHLITATGQRVTLRCSPRSGDLSVYWYQQSLDQGLQFLIQYYNGEERAKGNILERFSAQQFPDLHSELNLSSLELGDSALYFCASSVGGGLNYEQYFGPGTRLTVT.

The V gene is TRBV7-9, the J gene TRBJ1-4, with D unresolved. CDR1 SEHNR and CDR2 FQNEAQ come from the germline V gene (reference sequence). The ends were cut back, 1 base at V and 12 bases at J, with 9 bases in the middle. The CDR3 covers 12 residues. The CDR3 nucleotides are TGTGCCAGCAGCTTAGTCGGGGAGGAACTGTTTTTT. Translation: CASSLVGEELFF. Using reference TRBV7-9 and TRBJ1-4 for the parts outside the CDR3, the full variable domain is DTGVSQNPRHKITKRGQNVTFRCDPISEHNRLYWYRQTLGQGPEFLTYFQNEAQLEKSRLLSDRFSAERPKGSFSTLEIQRTEQGDSAMYLCASSLVGEELFFGSGTQLSVL.

This clone was seen a few times. This chain uses TRBV20-1 with TRBJ1-2; tentative D call: TRBD1 (6 bases). Trimming took 3 bases from V and 6 from J, leaving 17 bases between them. Looked up from germline, CDR1 is DFQATT and CDR2 is SNEGSKA (reference sequence). This CDR3 is 14 amino acids long. Written as DNA, the CDR3 is TGCAGTGCTAGTCGGGGAGGGGGGCAAGATGGCTACACCTTC. Translated, it gives CSASRGGGQDGYTF.

The chain employs TRBV9 and TRBJ2-2, with 11 bases that match TRBD1. CDR3 length equals 18 residues. V trimming: 3 bases; J trimming: 0 bases; junction bases outside the gene matches: 7. The germline V gene encodes CDR1 SGDLS and CDR2 YYNGEE. The CDR3 coding sequence is TGTGCCAGCAGCGCCCGGGACAGGGGGTCGGCGAACACCGGGGAGCTGTTTTTT. Translating it yields CASSARDRGSANTGELFF.

This chain uses TRBV4-2 with TRBJ1-1; 7 bases agree with TRBD1. Looked up from germline, CDR1 is LGHNA and CDR2 is YNFKEQ. CDR3 size: 14 residues. The trim removed 4 bases at V and 7 bases at J, leaving 9 bases unmatched. The chain's CDR3 is CASSLTGREDEAFF. The DNA of the CDR3 is TGTGCCAGCAGCCTGACAGGGAGGGAGGATGAAGCTTTCTTT.

The J gene is TRBJ2-1, the V gene TRBV6-2 or TRBV6-3, with 8 bases fitting TRBD1. Trimming cost V 6 bases and J 5 bases; bases outside gene matches: 3. This CDR3 contains 13 residues. Germline loops: CDR1 MNHEY, CDR2 SVGEGT. The CDR3 sequence is CASSKGQDNEQFF. For the CDR3, the DNA is TGTGCCAGCAGCAAGGGACAGGACAATGAGCAGTTCTTC.

The chain employs TRBV19 and TRBJ2-7; possible D gene TRBD2, 5 bases. V lost 5 bases and J lost 2, with 22 bases in between. The V gene's germline CDR1 is LNHDA and CDR2 SQIVND (reference sequence). The CDR3 runs to 17 residues. CDR3 sequence: CASSPSREAGFTYEQYF. DNA of the CDR3: TGTGCCAGTAGTCCTTCCCGGGAAGCAGGTTTCACCTACGAGCAGTACTTC.

The V and J genes are TRBV20-1 and TRBJ1-2; TRBD1 is a possible D gene (5 bases). Between the trimmed V and J ends, which lost 6 bases and 6 bases, there was a span of 8 bases. Germline V gives CDR1 DFQATT, CDR2 SNEGSKA (reference sequence). The CDR3 has 10 residues. The CDR3: CSAGDDGYTF. CDR3 nucleotides: TGCAGTGCGGGGGACGATGGCTACACCTTC.

The V gene is TRBV3-1 (or the pseudogene TRBV3-2), the J gene TRBJ2-7, with D perhaps TRBD1 (6 bases). V was clipped by 10 bases and J by 3 bases, with 13 bases between them. There are 12 residues in the CDR3. Germline values: CDR1 LGHDT, CDR2 YNNKEL (reference sequence). Written as DNA, the CDR3 is TGTGCCACCCGGACAGCCATCTACGAGCAGTACTTC. Amino acid sequence: CATRTAIYEQYF.

This clone turned up a few times. The rearrangement joins TRBV7-3 to TRBJ1-6; D is uncertain. This CDR3 is 13 amino acids long. V was clipped by 0 bases and J by 11 bases, with 8 bases between them. In germline, CDR1 is SGHTA, CDR2 FQGTGA. CDR3 bases: TGTGCCAGCAGCTTAACCGGACTTACACCCCTCCACTTT. The encoded protein is CASSLTGLTPLHF.

This clone has a single count. V usage is TRBV6-1 and J usage is TRBJ1-5, with no clear D. The CDR3 length is 14 residues. The V gene's germline CDR1 is MNHNS and CDR2 SASEGT. Trimming removed 1 base at V and 4 bases at J, with 8 bases between. CDR3 loop: CASSEGYRNQPQHF. CDR3 DNA sequence: TGTGCCAGCAGTGAAGGGTATCGGAATCAGCCCCAGCATTTT.

The V call is TRBV5-4, the J call TRBJ2-7; TRBD2 might be the D (6 bases). There are 18 residues in the CDR3. Germline V CDR1 and CDR2: SGHNT, YYREEE (reference sequence). V shed 2 bases and J shed 6 bases, with 27 bases lying between them. The CDR3 bases are TGTGCCAGCAGCTTTTCGCGGAGGAGGCCCTCGAGGGGAGGCGAGCAGTACTTC. Translated, it gives CASSFSRRRPSRGGEQYF.

The chain employs TRBV4-1 and TRBJ1-1, with D perhaps matching TRBD1 (5 bases). CDR1 is MGHRA, CDR2 YSYEKL, per germline. The CDR3 consists of 15 residues. Trimming removed 1 base from V and 0 bases from J, with 9 bases in between. The CDR3 is CASSQGQGMNTEAFF. The CDR3, as DNA: TGCGCCAGCAGCCAAGGGCAGGGAATGAACACTGAAGCTTTCTTT.

The rearrangement links TRBV18 to TRBJ2-1; 8 bases are shared with TRBD2. The CDR3 contains 16 residues. Germline CDR1 and CDR2: KGHSH and LQKENI. Trimming removed 0 bases from V and 9 bases from J; junction bases left unmatched: 10. DNA of the CDR3: TGTGCCAGCTCACCACCCAGACGGGAGGGCCAAAGTGAGCAGTTCTTC. It is translated as CASSPPRREGQSEQFF.

The gene calls are TRBV5-1 and TRBJ1-1, with no clear D. The germline V and J ends were trimmed by 2 bases and 6 bases, with 14 bases remaining between them. Germline CDR1 is SGHRS and CDR2 is YFSETQ. This CDR3 has 14 amino acids. DNA of the CDR3: TGCGCCAGCAGCTTTTCCCCAAGGCGGCCTGAAGCTTTCTTT. Its protein is CASSFSPRRPEAFF. The full variable domain, completed using reference TRBV5-1 and TRBJ1-1, is KAGVTQTPRYLIKTRGQQVTLSCSPISGHRSVSWYQQTPGQGLQFLFEYFSETQRNKGNFPGRFSGRQFSNSRSEMNVSTLELGDSALYLCASSFSPRRPEAFFGQGTRLTVV.

This chain joins TRBV3-1 (or the pseudogene TRBV3-2) and TRBJ2-7; 7 positions match TRBD2. CDR1 is LGHDT and CDR2 is YNNKEL in the germline V gene (reference sequence). J lost 6 bases, V lost 3 bases, and 11 bases had no gene match. The CDR3 is 15 amino acids. CDR3 loop: CASSHSGLVVSEQYF. The CDR3 bases are TGTGCCAGCAGCCATTCTGGACTAGTGGTCTCCGAGCAGTACTTC.

This clone was detected only a few times. The chain joins TRBV3-1 (or the pseudogene TRBV3-2) to TRBJ1-5; D is perhaps TRBD1 (5 bases). The V gene's germline CDR1 is LGHDT and CDR2 YNNKEL (reference sequence). V dropped 4 bases and J dropped 7 bases, with 11 bases sitting between them. The CDR3 sequence is 13 residues long. CDR3 sequence reads: CASSRGGVQPQHF. In nucleotides, the CDR3 is TGTGCCAGCAGCCGGGGCGGGGTACAGCCCCAGCATTTT.

The V call is TRBV3-1 (or the pseudogene TRBV3-2), the J call TRBJ1-1; D unresolved. Germline V lookup: CDR1 LGHDT, CDR2 YNNKEL (reference sequence). CDR3 length: 14 residues. V was shortened by 4 bases and J by 3 bases, with 12 bases between the two germline ends. The CDR3 DNA follows: TGTGCCAGCAGCCGCCGTCCCGGGGACACTGAAGCTTTCTTT. Its translation: CASSRRPGDTEAFF.

This clone was observed a few times. DNA for the CDR3: TGTGCCAGCAGCTTAGAGGGAGAGGCTGAAGCTTTCTTT. It encodes CASSLEGEAEAFF. The V and J genes are TRBV7-3 and TRBJ1-1; D uncertain. With 2 bases removed from V and 6 bases from J, the gap between germline ends came to 10 bases. The CDR3 consists of 13 residues. Germline V gene sequence: CDR1 SGHTA, CDR2 FQGTGA.